This TCR beta chain was sequenced for a study of GPR56 and killer-like receptors on CD4 memory cells (dated by TCRdb to the late 2010s). Study-wide context: The study proposed that progressive acquisition of KLRB1, KLRG1, GPR56 and then KLRF1 marks human CD4+ memory T-cell differentiation and cytokine production potential. The study described its healthy blood donors as age-matched to the liver disease patients, who had a median age of nearly 70 years. Study-wide conclusions, independent of this receptor: Diversity and similarity analyses were restricted to the 100 most expanded clones per population rather than full repertoires. Clonal frequency was low in the marker-negative population and rose progressively along the proposed pathway, while TCRbeta diversity fell correspondingly. Overlap of TCR repertoires was observed especially between the late populations 4 and 5, and partly population 3. Clones dominating late populations 4 and 5 were also found in early populations 1 and 2, and this finding was taken by the authors as evidence for linear differentiation.

No count is recorded, though its frequency marks this clonotype as large (0.1 to 1%). What antigen it recognizes has not been identified. The reads were generated on an Illumina HiSeq 2500. Sequencing libraries were built by amplifying the recombined TCRbeta locus with a previously published PCR protocol. In the authors' own workflow: Reads whose average quality score was below 30 were removed, and the reads that remained were processed with IMSEQ. Vbeta gene, Jbeta gene and CDR3 amino acid sequence were used to define clonotypes. To quantify how much the repertoires of different populations overlapped, the Morisita-Horn index was computed on the top 100 expanded clones. Renyi diversity profiles calculated on the top 100 expanded clones were used to assess clonal diversity. The reads, reprocessed by TCRdb, yield one row per CDR3 protein sequence and no DNA. TCRdb's processing, not the study's, gives the V and J calls here. This sample's listing comprises about 1,100 distinct CDR3 sequences. 27% of the sample comes from the top ten.

Prior to TCRbeta sequencing, five KLR/GPR56-defined CD4+ populations were enriched by fluorescence-activated cell sorting. To test a linear memory differentiation pathway, the researchers sequenced TCRbeta repertoires from five CD4+ T-cell subsets that were defined by expression of KLRB1, KLRG1, GPR56 and KLRF1. TCR-sequenced cells came from peripheral blood of healthy control individuals, reported as five donors in the TCRbeta analysis figure. Heparinized peripheral blood was collected and all samples were processed within one hour of retrieval. To isolate peripheral blood mononuclear cells, blood was diluted 1:2 in PBS and put through Biocoll density gradient centrifugation at room temperature. Before flow sorting, freshly isolated PBMCs underwent magnetic sorting with anti-CD4 MicroBeads to enrich CD4+ T cells. A BD FACSAria II was used to sort CD4+ T cells enriched from PBMCs of healthy donors according to marker expression. Surface staining used anti-KLRB1 clone 191B8, anti-KLRF1 clone 4A4.D10 and anti-KLRG1 clone REA261 antibodies from Miltenyi Biotec.

The CDR3, cysteine through phenylalanine, is 13 amino acids long. No DNA sequence is on record. CDR1 and CDR2 (LNHDA, SQIVND) derive from the germline V gene (reference sequence). Recombination connected TRBV19 to TRBJ1-3. Material: memory CD4+ T cells from blood. This sequence originates from a human donor in good health. Here the CDR3 is given as CASKDLSGNTIYF.